This T cell receptor (beta chain) is drawn from a study of blood T cell repertoires in COVID-19. The CDR3 loop spans 15 amino acids. The J segment lost 3 bases and the V segment lost 0 bases, leaving 3 bases of the junction unmatched. In germline, CDR1 is ENHRY, CDR2 SYGVKD. TCRdb's table, derived via immunoSEQ multiplex PCR, lists solely in-frame clones and lacks some. This table holds about 150,000 clones, roughly 88% found once. Seattle's enrolled individuals joined amid active infection and were then monitored longitudinally. The J gene is TRBJ2-5, the V gene TRBV10-3; 8 bases map to TRBD2. Material: peripheral blood. The sequence was collected from a man between 18 and 29 years old with COVID-19, enrolled during active disease. CDR3 loop: CAISESGAGEETQYF. The CDR3 nucleotides are TGTGCCATCAGTGAGTCCGGAGCGGGAGAAGAGACCCAGTACTTC.